This entry concerns a single T cell receptor beta chain. Antigen unknown. Generated by immunoSEQ multiplex PCR, the TCRdb table keeps only in-frame clones and is missing some. The sample has about 96,000 clones; more than 85% are singletons. This sample is drawn from a study of PD-1 blockade in classical Hodgkin lymphoma. Study-level results: Reports described newly diagnosed patients as having lower baseline TCR diversity than healthy donors.

Described time point: cycle 4 day 1 (C4D1), after more than five weeks of nivolumab. All trial patients relapsed after autologous stem cell transplantation. The origin of this receptor is a human donor with classical Hodgkin lymphoma. The specimen comprised peripheral blood mononuclear cells (PBMCs), sampled before the fourth cycle of nivolumab.

CDR3 DNA: TGCGCCAGCAGTGAGCCGGGGACCTATGGCTACACCTTC. Protein product: CASSEPGTYGYTF. V and J are TRBV10-2 and TRBJ1-2; possibly TRBD1 for D (5 bases). Germline V gene data show CDR1 as WSHSY and CDR2 as SAAADI. This CDR3 has 13 amino acids. V lost 2 bases to trimming and J lost 4 bases, with 8 bases between them.